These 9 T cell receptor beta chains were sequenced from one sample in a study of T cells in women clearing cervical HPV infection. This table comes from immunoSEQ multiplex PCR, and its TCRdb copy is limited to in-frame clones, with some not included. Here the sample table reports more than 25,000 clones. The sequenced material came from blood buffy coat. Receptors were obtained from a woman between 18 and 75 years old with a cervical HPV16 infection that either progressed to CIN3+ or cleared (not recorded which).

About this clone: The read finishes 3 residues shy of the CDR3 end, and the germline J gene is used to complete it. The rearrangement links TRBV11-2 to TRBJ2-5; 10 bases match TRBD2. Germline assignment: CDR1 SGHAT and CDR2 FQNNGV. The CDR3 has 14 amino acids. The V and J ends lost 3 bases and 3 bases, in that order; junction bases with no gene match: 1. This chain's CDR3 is CASSFTSGEETQYF. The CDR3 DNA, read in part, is TGTGCCAGCAGCTTTACTAGCGGGGAAGAGACC.

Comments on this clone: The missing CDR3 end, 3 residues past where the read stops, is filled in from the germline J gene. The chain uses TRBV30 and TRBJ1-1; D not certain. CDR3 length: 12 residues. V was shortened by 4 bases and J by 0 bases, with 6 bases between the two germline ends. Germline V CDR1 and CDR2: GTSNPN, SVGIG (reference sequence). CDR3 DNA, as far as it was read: TGTGCCTGGAAAACGGTGAACACTGAA. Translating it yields CAWKTVNTE. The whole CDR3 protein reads CAWKTVNTEAFF.

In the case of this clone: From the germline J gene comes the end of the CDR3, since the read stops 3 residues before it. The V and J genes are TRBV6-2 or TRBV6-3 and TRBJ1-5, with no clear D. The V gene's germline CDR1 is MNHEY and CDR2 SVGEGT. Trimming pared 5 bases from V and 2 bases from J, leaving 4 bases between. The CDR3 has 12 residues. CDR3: CASSRGNQPQHF. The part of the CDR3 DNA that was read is TGTGCCAGCAGTAGGGGCAATCAGCCC.

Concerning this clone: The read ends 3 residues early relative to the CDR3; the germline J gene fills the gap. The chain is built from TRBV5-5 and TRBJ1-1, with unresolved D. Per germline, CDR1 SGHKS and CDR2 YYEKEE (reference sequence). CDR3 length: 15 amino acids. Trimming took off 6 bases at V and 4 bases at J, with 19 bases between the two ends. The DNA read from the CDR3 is TGTGCCAGCATCCGCTCTGCGACCCAGCGCACTGAA. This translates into CASIRSATQRTE. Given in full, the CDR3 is CASIRSATQRTEAFF.

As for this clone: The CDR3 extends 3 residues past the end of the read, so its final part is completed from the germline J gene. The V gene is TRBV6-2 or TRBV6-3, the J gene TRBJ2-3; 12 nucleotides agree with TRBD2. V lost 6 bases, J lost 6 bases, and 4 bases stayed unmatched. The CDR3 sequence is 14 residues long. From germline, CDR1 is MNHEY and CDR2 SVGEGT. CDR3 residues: CASRSSGGADTQYF. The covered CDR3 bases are TGTGCCAGCAGGTCTAGCGGGGGGGCGGATACG.

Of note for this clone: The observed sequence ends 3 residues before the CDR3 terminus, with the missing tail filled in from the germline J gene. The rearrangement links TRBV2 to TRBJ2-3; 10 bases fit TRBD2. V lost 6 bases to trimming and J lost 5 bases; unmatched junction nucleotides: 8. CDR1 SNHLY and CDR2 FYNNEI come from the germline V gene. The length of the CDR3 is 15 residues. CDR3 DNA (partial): TGTGCCAGCAGGGTCCGGACTAGCGGAAGAGATACG. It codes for CASRVRTSGRDT. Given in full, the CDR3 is CASRVRTSGRDTQYF.

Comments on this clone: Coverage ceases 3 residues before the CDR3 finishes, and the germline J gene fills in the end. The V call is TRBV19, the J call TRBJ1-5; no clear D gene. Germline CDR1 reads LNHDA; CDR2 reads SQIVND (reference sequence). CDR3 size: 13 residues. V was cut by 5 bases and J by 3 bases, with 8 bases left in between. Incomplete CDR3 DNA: TGTGCCAGTAGTCCTGGCTTCAATCAGCCC. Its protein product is CASSPGFNQP. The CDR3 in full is CASSPGFNQPQHF.

The covered CDR3 bases are TGTGCCAGCAGTGAAGGGGCGGGGTACACAGATACG. Encoded protein: CASSEGAGYTDT. Given in full, the CDR3 is CASSEGAGYTDTQYF. The chain is built from TRBV6-1 and TRBJ2-3; D possibly corresponds to TRBD2 (6 bases). Read coverage stops 3 residues before the CDR3 terminus; the germline J gene supplies the remainder. V lost 1 base, J lost 2 bases, and 10 bases lay in between. This CDR3 is 15 amino acids long. Germline V gene data show CDR1 as MNHNS and CDR2 as SASEGT.

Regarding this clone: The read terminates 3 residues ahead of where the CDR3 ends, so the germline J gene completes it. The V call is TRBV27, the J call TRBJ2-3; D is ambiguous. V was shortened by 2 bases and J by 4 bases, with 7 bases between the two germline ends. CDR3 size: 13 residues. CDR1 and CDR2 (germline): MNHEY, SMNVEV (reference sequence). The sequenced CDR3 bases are TGTGCCAGCAGTTTAGTTGTCTCAGATACG. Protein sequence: CASSLVVSDT. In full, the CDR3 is CASSLVVSDTQYF.